A single sample is the source of the 2 T cell receptor beta chains below, sequenced in a study of cytomegalovirus exposure and HLA in healthy donors. Primers for the PCR totalled 60 Vbeta and 13 Jbeta. TCRdb's table, derived via immunoSEQ multiplex PCR, lists solely in-frame clones and lacks some. Among about 170,000 clones, approximately 81% were seen once, and the ten largest hold nearly 2.5%. The sample taken for sequencing was PBMCs. Receptors were obtained from a male donor in good health and CMV-seronegative.

This clone was seen only a few times. The chain uses TRBV28 and TRBJ1-4; no clear D. This CDR3 contains 14 residues. From germline, CDR1 is MDHEN and CDR2 SYDVKM. The germline V and J ends were trimmed by 4 bases and 7 bases, with 13 bases remaining between them. The CDR3 DNA reads as TGTGCCAGCAGTTCTATCGGGGTCTTTGAAAAACTGTTTTTT. It encodes CASSSIGVFEKLFF.

The chain links TRBV4-1 to TRBJ2-7, with TRBD2 identical over 10 bases. The V segment lost 0 bases and the J segment 7 bases; nucleotides outside the gene matches: 12. The CDR3 length is 17 residues. Germline loops: CDR1 MGHRA, CDR2 YSYEKL. CDR3 amino acids: CASSQDLGAGGPREQYF. CDR3 bases: TGCGCCAGCAGCCAAGATCTCGGAGCGGGGGGGCCACGTGAGCAGTACTTC.